This passage covers 24 T cell receptor beta chains from one sample sequenced in a study of T cells in Graves' hyperthyroidism and ophthalmopathy. It was RNA transcripts that yielded the amplified TCR beta CDR3 regions. Researchers ran a first-round RT-PCR on the TCR CDR3 using the HTBI primer set. In TCRdb, the multiplex PCR reads were re-called with MiXCR into one record per CDR3 protein. This sample has about 640,000 distinct CDR3 sequences, with about 45% found just once. Sequencing input: peripheral blood or thyroid tissue (not recorded which). These receptors originate from an adult man with Graves' disease, either hyperthyroidism or ophthalmopathy (not recorded which).

The chain employs TRBV7-6 and TRBJ2-2; D tentatively fits TRBD1 or TRBD2 (5 bases each). Germline CDR1 is SGHVS and CDR2 is FNYEAQ. The CDR3 is 17 residues long. V dropped 5 bases and J dropped 0 bases, with 16 bases sitting between them. The CDR3 DNA sequence: TGTGCCAGCAGCAACCTTCGGGGCGGCGCGAACACCGGGGAGCTGTTTTTT. Residues: CASSNLRGGANTGELFF.

The chain combines TRBV7-8 with TRBJ1-6; 8 bases match TRBD1. The CDR3 spans 17 residues. Germline lookup yields CDR1 SGHVS and CDR2 FQNEAQ. Unmatched junction bases numbered 13, after V lost 5 bases and J lost 7 bases. Here the CDR3 reads CASSPTRDRGGNSPLHF. The CDR3, as DNA: TGTGCCAGCAGCCCGACCCGAGACAGGGGAGGAAATTCACCCCTCCACTTT.

This clonotype was counted only a few times. The chain couples TRBV20-1 to TRBJ1-5, with D unresolved. The CDR3 consists of 15 residues. The V and J ends lost 5 bases and 5 bases respectively, with 19 bases between them. CDR1 and CDR2 (germline): DFQATT, SNEGSKA (reference sequence). CDR3 residues: CSAAGSGRPDQPQHF. CDR3 bases: TGCAGTGCTGCCGGGTCGGGCCGGCCGGATCAGCCCCAGCATTTT.

The V and J genes are TRBV10-3 and TRBJ2-5; 8 bases match TRBD2. CDR3 length: 17 amino acids. V shed 4 bases, J shed 3 bases, and the junction held 13 bases outside the gene matches. Germline values: CDR1 ENHRY, CDR2 SYGVKD. The CDR3, as DNA: TGTGCCATCAGTGGATTACAAGCGGGAGCGGACAAAGAGACCCAGTACTTC. It translates to CAISGLQAGADKETQYF.

The gene calls are TRBV30 and TRBJ1-4; 9 nucleotides agree with TRBD1. This CDR3 contains 16 residues. V dropped 3 bases and J dropped 8; count of bases not matched to a gene: 13. Germline CDR1 reads GTSNPN; CDR2 reads SVGIG (reference sequence). CDR3 nucleotides: TGTGCCTGGAGACAGGGGGCACCAACAACGAACGAAAAACTGTTTTTT. Translating gives CAWRQGAPTTNEKLFF.

This chain joins TRBV6-2 or TRBV6-3 and TRBJ1-4; 8 bases are a match to TRBD1. From germline, CDR1 is MNHEY and CDR2 SVGEGT. The CDR3 is made up of 18 amino acids. V shed 0 bases, J shed 0 bases, and the junction held 6 bases outside the gene matches. Written as DNA, the CDR3 is TGTGCCAGCAGTTACTCCTGGGACAGGCAAACAACTAATGAAAAACTGTTTTTT. Its translation: CASSYSWDRQTTNEKLFF.

In this sample, this clonotype turned up once. A much more abundant neighbour one base away suggests this may be a read error. The gene calls are TRBV7-2 and TRBJ2-7; 7 nucleotides align to TRBD1. CDR1 SGHTA and CDR2 FQGNSA come from the germline V gene. V lost 7 bases, J lost 0 bases, and 6 bases stayed unmatched. The CDR3 extends over 14 amino acids. CDR3 bases: TGTGCCAGCACACAGGGGACAAGCTCCTACGAGCAGTACTTC. It is translated as CASTQGTSSYEQYF.

The chain employs TRBV10-3 and TRBJ1-2, with a possible D match to TRBD1 (5 bases). The CDR3 loop spans 13 amino acids. Trimming left V 7 bases short and J 0 bases short, with 9 bases between. Germline CDR1 and CDR2: ENHRY and SYGVKD. This chain's CDR3 is CAIMTDTNYGYTF. The CDR3 DNA reads as TGTGCCATCATGACAGACACTAACTATGGCTACACCTTC.

This clonotype was found many times. V and J are TRBV2 and TRBJ1-3; no clear D. The germline V gene encodes CDR1 SNHLY and CDR2 FYNNEI. The length of the CDR3 is 11 residues. The ends were cut back, 7 bases at V and 4 bases at J, with 5 bases in the middle. CDR3 in DNA: TGTGCCAGCAACGCCGGAAACACCATATATTTT. As protein: CASNAGNTIYF.

As concerns this clonotype: A much larger clone lies a single base off, so this may be a read error. This chain links TRBV11-2 with TRBJ1-2, with no clear D. V gave up 5 bases and J gave up 4 bases, with 11 bases separating them. Germline V gene data show CDR1 as SGHAT and CDR2 as FQNNGV. The CDR3 spans 13 residues. CDR3 coding DNA: TGTGCCAGCAGCACCGGAGGATTCTATGGCTACACCTTC. It codes for CASSTGGFYGYTF.

This clonotype has ten or more counts. The chain uses TRBV7-9 and TRBJ2-5; no firm D call. Trimming cost V 4 bases and J 1 base, with 13 bases left between them. The germline V gene has CDR1 SEHNR and CDR2 FQNEAQ (reference sequence). The CDR3 length is 15 residues. This CDR3 is CASSSLTDPQETQYF. CDR3 bases: TGTGCCAGCAGCTCCCTGACCGACCCCCAAGAGACCCAGTACTTC. Together with reference TRBV7-9 and TRBJ2-5, the CDR3 gives the full variable domain: DTGVSQNPRHKITKRGQNVTFRCDPISEHNRLYWYRQTLGQGPEFLTYFQNEAQLEKSRLLSDRFSAERPKGSFSTLEIQRTEQGDSAMYLCASSSLTDPQETQYFGPGTRLLVL.

The CDR3 loop is CASSLGALWNSPLHF. The DNA of the CDR3 is TGTGCCAGCAGTTTGGGGGCTTTATGGAATTCACCCCTCCACTTT. This chain joins TRBV12-3 or TRBV12-4 and TRBJ1-6, with TRBD1 as a possible D gene (6 bases). V lost 3 bases and J 7 bases, leaving 13 bases between the germline ends. This CDR3 contains 15 residues.

With respect to this clonotype: This may arise from a read error, as a much more abundant clone is one base away. The V and J genes are TRBV11-3 and TRBJ1-1, with D unresolved. The germline CDR1 and CDR2 sequences are SGHNT and YENEEA. This CDR3 contains 13 residues. Here the CDR3 DNA reads TGTGCCGGCAGCTTTCAGGTGAACACTGAAGCTTTCTTT. Translated, it gives CAGSFQVNTEAFF.

The V and J genes are TRBV20-1 and TRBJ2-5; 12 bases match TRBD2. This CDR3 contains 16 residues. J gave up 4 bases and V 0 bases, and 6 bases lay outside the gene matches. Germline V gives CDR1 DFQATT, CDR2 SNEGSKA (reference sequence). The CDR3 is CSARDLLGLAGETQYF. For the CDR3, the DNA is TGCAGTGCTAGAGACCTATTGGGACTAGCGGGAGAGACCCAGTACTTC.

The rearrangement joins TRBV10-3 to TRBJ2-2; D gene ambiguous. Germline-derived CDR1 and CDR2 are ENHRY and SYGVKD. This CDR3 spans 13 amino acids. The V and J ends lost 5 bases and 6 bases respectively, with 10 bases between them. Here the CDR3 reads CAISLDMAGELFF. The CDR3, as DNA: TGTGCCATCAGTCTAGACATGGCCGGGGAGCTGTTTTTT.

The rearrangement uses TRBV2 and TRBJ2-7; D gene ambiguous. The CDR3 extends over 12 amino acids. Trimming shortened V by 8 bases and J by 6 bases, and 14 bases separated the two germline ends. Germline V lookup: CDR1 SNHLY, CDR2 FYNNEI. CDR3 sequence reads: CASPVPGREQYF. The CDR3, as DNA: TGTGCCAGCCCCGTTCCCGGGCGCGAGCAGTACTTC.

The chain carries TRBV7-9 and TRBJ2-6; the D call may be TRBD1 or TRBD2 (6 bases each). The CDR3 extends over 20 amino acids. CDR1 is SEHNR, CDR2 FQNEAQ, per germline (reference sequence). Trimming pared 5 bases from V and 4 bases from J, leaving 27 bases between. CDR3 protein: CASSPPGGLSGQGGANVLTF. CDR3 bases: TGTGCCAGCAGCCCCCCCGGGGGCTTGTCGGGGCAGGGAGGGGCCAACGTCCTGACTTTC. The full variable domain, completed using reference TRBV7-9 and TRBJ2-6, is DTGVSQNPRHKITKRGQNVTFRCDPISEHNRLYWYRQTLGQGPEFLTYFQNEAQLEKSRLLSDRFSAERPKGSFSTLEIQRTEQGDSAMYLCASSPPGGLSGQGGANVLTFGAGSRLTVL.

The chain joins TRBV12-3 or TRBV12-4 to TRBJ1-5, with 7 bases that match TRBD1. Trimming at V came to 6 bases and at J to 0 bases, leaving 5 bases not matched to a gene. The CDR3 length is 15 residues. The CDR3 bases are TGTGCCAGCAGAACAGGGGCTAATAGCAATCAGCCCCAGCATTTT. Its translation: CASRTGANSNQPQHF.

A remark on this clonotype: Sequence at one end of the junction differs from germline and may be a read error. The chain uses TRBV29-1 and TRBJ1-4; D perhaps matches TRBD1 (6 bases). Germline V gene lookup returns CDR1 SQVTM and CDR2 ANQGSEA. The CDR3 extends over 14 amino acids. The DNA for the CDR3 is TGTAGCGTTGCTACAGGGTTTGGGGCTGAAAAACTGTTTTTT. This encodes CSVATGFGAEKLFF.

This clonotype has more than one count but fewer than ten. The chain carries TRBV20-1 and TRBJ1-2; the D gene is possibly TRBD1 (6 bases). There are 14 residues in the CDR3. Deletions cut 2 bases from V and 7 bases from J, with 17 bases between. Germline assignment: CDR1 DFQATT and CDR2 SNEGSKA (reference sequence). In DNA form, the CDR3 reads TGCAGTGCTAGAACAGGGACGGTCTCGTCTGGCTACACCTTC. Translated, it gives CSARTGTVSSGYTF.

A few counts support this clonotype. The chain has TRBV7-9 and TRBJ1-5; possible D gene TRBD1, 5 bases. Germline-derived CDR1 and CDR2 are SEHNR and FQNEAQ (reference sequence). This CDR3 comprises 13 residues. Between the trimmed V and J ends, which lost 7 bases and 6 bases, there was a span of 13 bases. As DNA, the CDR3 is TGTGCCAGCAATGGACAACGGACTCAGCCCCAGCATTTT. It is translated as CASNGQRTQPQHF.

The rearrangement joins TRBV12-3 or TRBV12-4 to TRBJ1-1; D unclear. V was trimmed by 6 bases and J by 7 bases, leaving 15 bases between them. The CDR3 consists of 13 residues. As DNA, the CDR3 is TGTGCCAGCAGCTATGTTGGGAGCCGTGAAGCTTTCTTT. Translated, it gives CASSYVGSREAFF.

The gene calls are TRBV19 and TRBJ1-4; 9 nucleotides line up with TRBD1. The CDR3 has 15 residues. The germline V gene has CDR1 LNHDA and CDR2 SQIVND (reference sequence). Unmatched junction bases numbered 7, after V lost 4 bases and J lost 7 bases. The CDR3 loop is CASSTEDRGGEKLFF. CDR3 DNA sequence: TGTGCCAGTAGTACCGAGGACAGGGGTGGTGAAAAACTGTTTTTT.

This clonotype was detected a few times. The genes are TRBV5-6 and TRBJ2-5; 9 bases map to TRBD1. Germline assignment: CDR1 SGHDT and CDR2 YYEEEE. The CDR3 contains 15 residues. Trimming removed 4 bases from V and 4 bases from J; junction bases left unmatched: 8. The CDR3 loop reads CASSLAGTGPETQYF. The CDR3 DNA sequence: TGTGCCAGCAGCCTCGCCGGGACAGGGCCAGAGACCCAGTACTTC.